Shown below are 28 T cell receptor beta chains from a single sample sequenced in a study of PD-L1 blockade in urothelial cancer. Generated by immunoSEQ multiplex PCR, the TCRdb table keeps only in-frame clones and is missing some. This sample has about 51,000 clones, with around 88% found just once. The specimen comprised PBMCs, sampled around atezolizumab (anti-PD-L1) treatment. These receptor sequences come from a man between 60 and 70 years old with urothelial cancer.

The rearrangement uses TRBV7-2 and TRBJ2-3, with unresolved D. CDR3 size: 11 residues. Germline CDR1 is SGHTA and CDR2 is FQGNSA. V lost 5 bases, J lost 4 bases, and 4 bases lay in between. This CDR3 reads CASSPADTQYF. For the CDR3, the DNA is TGTGCCAGCAGCCCAGCAGATACGCAGTATTTT.

The rearrangement links TRBV7-9 to TRBJ1-1; 8 bases align to TRBD1. This CDR3 has 12 residues. Looked up from germline, CDR1 is SEHNR and CDR2 is FQNEAQ (reference sequence). Trimming removed 7 bases from V and 5 bases from J; junction bases left unmatched: 3. This CDR3 reads CASTWDRTEAFF. The DNA of the CDR3 is TGTGCCAGCACCTGGGACAGGACTGAAGCTTTCTTT.

This rearrangement joins TRBV6-6 to TRBJ1-5; TRBD1 aligns across 7 bases. In germline, CDR1 is MNHNY, CDR2 SVGAGI (reference sequence). V lost 6 bases to trimming and J lost 8 bases; unmatched junction nucleotides: 16. The CDR3 has 16 amino acids. The CDR3: CASRSSTGRVRKPQHF. CDR3 DNA sequence: TGTGCCAGCAGATCATCGACAGGGCGGGTTAGGAAGCCCCAGCATTTT.

The rearrangement joins TRBV12-5 to TRBJ2-7; 8 bases align to TRBD2. CDR1 is LGHNT, CDR2 FRNRAP, per germline. This CDR3 region has 17 residues. Trimming took 1 base from V and 6 from J; bases not matched to a gene: 14. The CDR3 sequence is CASGLESWTGGSTEQYF. In DNA, the CDR3 is TGTGCTAGTGGTTTGGAATCCTGGACGGGGGGGTCTACCGAGCAGTACTTC.

The chain combines TRBV2 with TRBJ2-2; the D is unclear. Germline CDR1 SNHLY, CDR2 FYNNEI. V was pared by 3 bases and J by 6 bases, with 11 bases between. The CDR3 length is 14 residues. CDR3 sequence: CASSDLLFAGELFF. The CDR3, as DNA: TGTGCCAGCAGTGACCTCTTGTTCGCCGGGGAGCTGTTTTTT.

The V gene is TRBV7-9, the J gene TRBJ1-6; the D gene is possibly TRBD1 (6 bases). Germline V gene data show CDR1 as SEHNR and CDR2 as FQNEAQ (reference sequence). V gave up 2 bases and J gave up 10 bases, with 15 bases separating them. The CDR3 totals 15 residues. The CDR3 DNA reads TGTGCCAGCAGCTTACGGGAAGGGGGGGACTCACCCCTCCACTTT. It specifies CASSLREGGDSPLHF.

This chain connects TRBV7-3 to TRBJ2-3, with D perhaps TRBD2 (6 bases). Per germline, CDR1 SGHTA and CDR2 FQGTGA. V was shortened by 4 bases and J by 6 bases, with 23 bases between the two germline ends. This CDR3 has 17 residues. CDR3 DNA: TGTGCCAGCAGCTCGGGAGTAGTGGGGTTGATCGGGGATACGCAGTATTTT. It specifies CASSSGVVGLIGDTQYF.

This clone was observed once. This rearrangement joins TRBV7-6 to TRBJ2-7, with TRBD2 matching over 9 bases. The CDR3 runs 15 residues. Per germline, CDR1 SGHVS and CDR2 FNYEAQ. Trimming cost V 1 base and J 4 bases; bases outside gene matches: 5. The CDR3 DNA sequence: TGTGCCAGCAGCTTAGTTAGCGGGGGACCATACGAGCAGTACTTC. Translating it yields CASSLVSGGPYEQYF.

The chain employs TRBV9 and TRBJ2-2; tentatively, D is TRBD2 (6 bases). Per germline, CDR1 SGDLS and CDR2 YYNGEE. The CDR3 extends over 17 amino acids. The V end lost 0 bases, the J end lost 0 bases, and 12 bases lay between the germline ends. CDR3 nucleotides: TGTGCCAGCAGCGTAGATCGGGGGAGTTCGAACACCGGGGAGCTGTTTTTT. This sequence encodes CASSVDRGSSNTGELFF.

CDR3 in DNA: TGTGCCAGCAGTTACGAAGGGAGACAGCCCCAGCATTTT. It codes for CASSYEGRQPQHF. The V call is TRBV6-5, the J call TRBJ1-5; D gene unclear. Deletions cut 2 bases from V and 7 bases from J, with 9 bases between. The CDR3 is 13 amino acids. CDR1 MNHEY and CDR2 SVGAGI come from the germline V gene.

The rearrangement joins TRBV2 to TRBJ2-2, with a possible D match to TRBD1 (5 bases). The V end lost 4 bases, the J end lost 1 base, and 10 bases lay between the germline ends. The germline gives CDR1 SNHLY, CDR2 FYNNEI. This CDR3 comprises 15 residues. The CDR3 DNA reads TGTGCCAGCAGTGTAATGACAGAGAACACCGGGGAGCTGTTTTTT. The encoded protein is CASSVMTENTGELFF.

The V gene is TRBV10-3, the J gene TRBJ2-7; D unclear. CDR1 ENHRY and CDR2 SYGVKD come from the germline V gene. V dropped 3 bases and J dropped 0 bases, with 9 bases sitting between them. This CDR3 is 14 amino acids long. CDR3 in amino acids: CAISERPSSYEQYF. Written as DNA, the CDR3 is TGTGCCATCAGTGAACGTCCTAGCTCCTACGAGCAGTACTTC.

In DNA, the CDR3 is TGTGCCAGCAGCCAAAATGGGCTAGCGGGGACCTTGGGGGAGCAGTTCTTC. Its translation: CASSQNGLAGTLGEQFF. This rearrangement joins TRBV4-2 to TRBJ2-1, with TRBD2 identical over 9 bases. This CDR3 has 17 residues. The V segment lost 2 bases and the J segment 10 bases; nucleotides outside the gene matches: 15. CDR1 and CDR2 (germline): LGHNA, YNFKEQ.

This clone occurred once. In nucleotides, the CDR3 is TGTGCCTGGAGTGTACCACCAGGCACCAACACTGAAGCTTTCTTT. Protein product: CAWSVPPGTNTEAFF. V and J are TRBV30 and TRBJ1-1; D is unresolved. This CDR3 has 15 amino acids. Trimming left V 0 bases short and J 2 bases short, with 13 bases between. From germline, CDR1 is GTSNPN and CDR2 SVGIG (reference sequence). The variable domain in full, completed from reference TRBV30 and TRBJ1-1, reads SQTIHQWPATLVQPVGSPLSLECTVEGTSNPNLYWYRQAAGRGLQLLFYSVGIGQISSEVPQNLSASRPQDRQFILSSKKLLLSDSGFYLCAWSVPPGTNTEAFFGQGTRLTVV.

This clone was found a few times. CDR3 DNA sequence: TGTGCCAGCAGGGATACAGGGGGCGAGGGGAACTACGAGCAGTACTTC. It yields the protein CASRDTGGEGNYEQYF. V is TRBV7-9 and J is TRBJ2-7, with 9 positions matching TRBD1. Germline CDR1 SEHNR, CDR2 FQNEAQ (reference sequence). The V and J ends lost 6 bases and 3 bases, in that order; junction bases with no gene match: 12. The CDR3 runs to 16 residues.

This rearrangement joins TRBV28 to TRBJ1-5; D remains ambiguous. Germline V gene sequence: CDR1 MDHEN, CDR2 SYDVKM. The CDR3 totals 17 residues. Trimming shortened V by 3 bases and J by 3 bases, and 18 bases separated the two germline ends. CDR3 protein: CASSLPLGGNINQPQHF. As DNA, the CDR3 is TGTGCCAGCAGTTTGCCCCTGGGAGGGAATATCAATCAGCCCCAGCATTTT.

This clone was counted a single time. The chain is built from TRBV28 and TRBJ1-5, with D possibly TRBD1 on 5 matching bases. The V and J ends lost 4 bases and 5 bases respectively, with 18 bases between them. The germline V gene encodes CDR1 MDHEN and CDR2 SYDVKM. CDR3 length: 16 residues. CDR3 protein: CASSYPTRGRDQPQHF. The CDR3 DNA reads TGTGCCAGCAGTTACCCTACGCGGGGGAGGGATCAGCCCCAGCATTTT.

The rearrangement joins TRBV19 to TRBJ1-4; 7 bases align to TRBD1. J lost 9 bases, V lost 3 bases, and 10 bases had no gene match. Germline CDR1 and CDR2: LNHDA and SQIVND (reference sequence). The CDR3 extends over 15 amino acids. Here the CDR3 DNA reads TGTGCCAGTAGTATTTTGCGGGACAGAGATCAAAAACTGTTTTTT. Translation gives CASSILRDRDQKLFF.

The J gene is TRBJ1-3, the V gene TRBV9; D unclear. CDR1 is SGDLS, CDR2 YYNGEE, per germline. The CDR3 covers 15 residues. V gave up 0 bases and J gave up 1 base, with 8 bases separating them. The CDR3 protein is CASSVGHQSGNTIYF. CDR3 in DNA: TGTGCCAGCAGCGTAGGACATCAGTCTGGAAACACCATATATTTT.

The genes are TRBV11-2 and TRBJ2-7; D not resolved. The CDR3 has 14 amino acids. The germline CDR1 and CDR2 sequences are SGHAT and FQNNGV. V was clipped by 0 bases and J by 6 bases, with 12 bases between them. Here the CDR3 reads CASSLERLAPEQYF. In nucleotides, the CDR3 is TGTGCCAGCAGCTTAGAACGACTCGCCCCCGAGCAGTACTTC.

As DNA, the CDR3 is TGTGCCAGCAGGGCGGGGACAGGGTTGTCACCCCTCCACTTT. This codes for CASRAGTGLSPLHF. The genes are TRBV11-2 and TRBJ1-6, with 9 nucleotides matching TRBD1. Trimming cost V 6 bases and J 10 bases; bases outside gene matches: 7. The CDR3 contains 14 residues. Germline lookup yields CDR1 SGHAT and CDR2 FQNNGV.

The chain is built from TRBV9 and TRBJ2-5; a weak D match, TRBD2 (7 bases). The germline V gene has CDR1 SGDLS and CDR2 YYNGEE. Trimming cost V 2 bases and J 4 bases, with 12 bases left between them. This CDR3 region has 14 residues. In nucleotides, the CDR3 is TGTGCCAGCAGCGTTACGGGGGGCGTAGAGACCCAGTACTTC. Its protein product is CASSVTGGVETQYF.

This chain uses TRBV5-1 with TRBJ1-4; TRBD1 might be the D (5 bases). The CDR3 loop spans 14 amino acids. Germline CDR1 is SGHRS and CDR2 is YFSETQ. The ends were cut back, 0 bases at V and 5 bases at J, with 8 bases in the middle. CDR3 residues: CASSLGGANEKLFF. Here the CDR3 DNA reads TGCGCCAGCAGCTTGGGTGGGGCGAATGAAAAACTGTTTTTT.

This clone was recorded only once. V usage is TRBV2 and J usage is TRBJ2-3, with TRBD2 matching 9 bases. CDR1 SNHLY and CDR2 FYNNEI come from the germline V gene. V lost 4 bases to trimming and J lost 7 bases; unmatched junction nucleotides: 9. The CDR3 extends over 15 amino acids. The CDR3 DNA is TGTGCCAGCAGTGGGGGCGGGAGGGAGCCTAATACGCAGTATTTT. Its translation is CASSGGGREPNTQYF. The full variable domain, with the rest looked up from reference TRBV2 and TRBJ2-3, is EPEVTQTPSHQVTQMGQEVILRCVPISNHLYFYWYRQILGQKVEFLVSFYNNEISEKSEIFDDQFSVERPDGSNFTLKIRSTKLEDSAMYFCASSGGGREPNTQYFGPGTRLTVL.

The chain recombines TRBV13 with TRBJ2-1; TRBD2 might be the D (5 bases). Trimming removed 1 base from V and 9 bases from J, with 10 bases in between. Germline CDR1 is PRHDT and CDR2 is FYEKMQ (reference sequence). The CDR3 has 13 amino acids. In DNA form, the CDR3 reads TGTGCCAGCAGCTTAGAACTAGTCGGTGAGCAGTTCTTC. Its translation is CASSLELVGEQFF.

V gene TRBV30 combines with J gene TRBJ2-6, with 7 nucleotides matching TRBD1. The V gene end was trimmed by 2 bases and the J gene end by 0 bases; junction bases not matched to a gene: 7. Germline V gives CDR1 GTSNPN, CDR2 SVGIG (reference sequence). This CDR3 has 17 amino acids. This CDR3 reads CAWSSGQLDSGANVLTF. The CDR3 DNA sequence: TGTGCCTGGAGTTCGGGACAGCTCGACTCTGGGGCCAACGTCCTGACTTTC.

The chain uses TRBV5-1 and TRBJ1-1, with 7 bases identical to TRBD1. CDR1 and CDR2 (germline): SGHRS, YFSETQ. J lost 4 bases, V lost 5 bases, and 11 bases had no gene match. The CDR3 spans 15 residues. The CDR3 is CASRNTGVQGTEAFF. The CDR3 bases are TGCGCCAGCAGGAATACAGGGGTACAGGGCACTGAAGCTTTCTTT.

This clone was detected a few times. The chain is built from TRBV19 and TRBJ1-1; maybe TRBD1 (5 bases). Germline V gives CDR1 LNHDA, CDR2 SQIVND (reference sequence). This CDR3 is built from 14 residues. The ends were cut back, 7 bases at V and 0 bases at J, with 12 bases in the middle. CDR3 in DNA: TGTGCCAGTACCAGGGCGACCCTGAACACTGAAGCTTTCTTT. This translates into CASTRATLNTEAFF.